This T cell receptor (beta chain) was captured in a study of siplizumab effects on memory and regulatory T cells. Study findings and constraints: Researchers could not give a naive or memory phenotype to roughly 80-97% of proliferating CD4+ or CD8+ clones.

This CDR3 contains 15 residues. Trimming stripped 3 bases from V and 2 bases from J, with 11 bases between. CDR1 MNHEY and CDR2 SMNVEV come from the germline V gene (reference sequence). Assay used: immunoSEQ multiplex PCR; TCRdb lists only in-frame clones, some missing. The data contain 100,000 or so clones, 80% to 95% of them singletons. The sample holds one count of this clone. The antigen is not known. The J gene is TRBJ2-1, the V gene TRBV27; no clear D. The TCR comes from a human donor in good health. The sequenced material came from non-Treg CD4+ T cells sorted from blood. The CDR3 coding sequence is TGTGCCAGCAGTTTTTCCGGGCTGACCTACAATGAGCAGTTCTTC. It encodes CASSFSGLTYNEQFF.